The clone carrying this T cell receptor (beta chain) has just a few counts. This sample was included in a study of neoadjuvant anti-PD-1 for oral cavity cancer. Stage II-IVA oral cavity squamous cell carcinoma was new and untreated by systemic or radiation therapy. TCRdb's copy holds only in-frame clones and misses some; the assay was immunoSEQ multiplex PCR. Of approximately 74,000 clones listed, under 90% are singletons. Germline V lookup: CDR1 SNHLY, CDR2 FYNNEI. The CDR3 consists of 14 residues. Trimming at V came to 7 bases and at J to 0 bases, leaving 5 bases not matched to a gene. Sample: PBMCs, taken before nivolumab (anti-PD-1) treatment. The V gene is TRBV2, the J gene TRBJ2-7, with 8 bases identical to TRBD1. The origin of this receptor is a person aged 35-79 years with oral cavity squamous cell carcinoma. CDR3 protein: CASMPTGVSYEQYF. Written as DNA, the CDR3 is TGTGCCAGCATGCCGACAGGGGTCTCCTACGAGCAGTACTTC.